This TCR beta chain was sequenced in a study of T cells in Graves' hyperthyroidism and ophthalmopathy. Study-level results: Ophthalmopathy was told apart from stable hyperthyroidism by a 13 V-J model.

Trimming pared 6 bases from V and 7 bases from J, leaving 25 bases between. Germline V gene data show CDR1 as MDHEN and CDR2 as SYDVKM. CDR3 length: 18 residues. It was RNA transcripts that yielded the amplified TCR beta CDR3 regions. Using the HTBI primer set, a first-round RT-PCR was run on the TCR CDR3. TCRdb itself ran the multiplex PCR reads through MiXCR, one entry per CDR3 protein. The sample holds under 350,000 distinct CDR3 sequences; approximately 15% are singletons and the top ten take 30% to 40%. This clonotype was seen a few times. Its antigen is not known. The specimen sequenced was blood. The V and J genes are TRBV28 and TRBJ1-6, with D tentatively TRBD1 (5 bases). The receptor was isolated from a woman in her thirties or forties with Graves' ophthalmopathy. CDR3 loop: CASSPIRQRSLPNSPLHF. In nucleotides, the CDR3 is TGTGCCAGCAGCCCAATTCGACAGCGAAGCCTTCCAAATTCACCCCTCCACTTT.